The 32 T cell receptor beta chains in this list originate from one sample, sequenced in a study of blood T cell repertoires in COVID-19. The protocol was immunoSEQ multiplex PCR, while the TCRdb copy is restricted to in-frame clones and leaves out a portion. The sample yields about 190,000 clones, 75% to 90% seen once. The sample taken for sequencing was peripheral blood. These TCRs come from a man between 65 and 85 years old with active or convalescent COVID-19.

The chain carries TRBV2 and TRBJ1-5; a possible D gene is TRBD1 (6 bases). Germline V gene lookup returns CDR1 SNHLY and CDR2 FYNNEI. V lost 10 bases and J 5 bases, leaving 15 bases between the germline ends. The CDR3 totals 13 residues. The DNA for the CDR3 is TGTGCCATCCTCCGGGGGGGCTATCAGCCCCAGCATTTT. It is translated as CAILRGGYQPQHF.

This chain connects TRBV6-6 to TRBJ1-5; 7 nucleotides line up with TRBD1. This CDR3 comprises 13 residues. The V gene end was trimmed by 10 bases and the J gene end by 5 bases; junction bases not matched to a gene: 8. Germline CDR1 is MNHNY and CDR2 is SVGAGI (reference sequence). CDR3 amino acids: CATTGQTHQPQHF. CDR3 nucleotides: TGTGCCACCACGGGACAGACTCATCAGCCCCAGCATTTT.

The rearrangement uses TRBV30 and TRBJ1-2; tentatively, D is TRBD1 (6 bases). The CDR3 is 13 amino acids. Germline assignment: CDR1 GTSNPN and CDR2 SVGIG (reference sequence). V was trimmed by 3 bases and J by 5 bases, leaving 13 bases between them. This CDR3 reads CAWSPGTSYGYTF. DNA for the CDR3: TGTGCCTGGAGCCCAGGGACAAGTTATGGCTACACCTTC.

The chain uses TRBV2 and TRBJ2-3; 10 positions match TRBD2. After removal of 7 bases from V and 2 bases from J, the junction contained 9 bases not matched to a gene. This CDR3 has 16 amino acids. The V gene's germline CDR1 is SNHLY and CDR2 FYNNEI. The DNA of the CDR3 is TGTGCCAGCACCTTTAGCGGGAGGCAGGTCACAGATACGCAGTATTTT. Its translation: CASTFSGRQVTDTQYF.

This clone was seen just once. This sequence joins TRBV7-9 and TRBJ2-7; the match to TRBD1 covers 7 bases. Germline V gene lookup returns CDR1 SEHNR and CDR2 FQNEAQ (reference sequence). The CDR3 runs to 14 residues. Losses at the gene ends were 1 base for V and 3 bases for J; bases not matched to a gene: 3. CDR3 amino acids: CASSLEGQSYEQYF. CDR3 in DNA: TGTGCCAGCAGCTTAGAGGGACAGAGCTACGAGCAGTACTTC.

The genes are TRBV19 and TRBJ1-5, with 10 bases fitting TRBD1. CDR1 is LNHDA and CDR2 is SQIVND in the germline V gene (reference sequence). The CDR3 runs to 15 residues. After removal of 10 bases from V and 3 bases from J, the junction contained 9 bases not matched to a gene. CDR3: CATKTGTGVNQPQHF. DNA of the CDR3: TGTGCCACCAAGACGGGGACAGGGGTCAATCAGCCCCAGCATTTT.

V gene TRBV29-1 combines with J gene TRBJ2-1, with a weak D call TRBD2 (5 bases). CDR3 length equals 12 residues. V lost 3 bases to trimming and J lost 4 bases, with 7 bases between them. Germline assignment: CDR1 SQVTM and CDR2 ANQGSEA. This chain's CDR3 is CSVDGKYNEQFF. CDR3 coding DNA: TGCAGCGTTGACGGGAAATACAATGAGCAGTTCTTC.

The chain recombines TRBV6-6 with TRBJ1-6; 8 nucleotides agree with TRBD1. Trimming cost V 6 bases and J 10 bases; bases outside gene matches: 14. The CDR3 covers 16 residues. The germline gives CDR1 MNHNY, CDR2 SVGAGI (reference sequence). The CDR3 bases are TGTGCCAGCAGGACTAACCTAGGACAGGGAGGATCACCCCTCCACTTT. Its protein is CASRTNLGQGGSPLHF.

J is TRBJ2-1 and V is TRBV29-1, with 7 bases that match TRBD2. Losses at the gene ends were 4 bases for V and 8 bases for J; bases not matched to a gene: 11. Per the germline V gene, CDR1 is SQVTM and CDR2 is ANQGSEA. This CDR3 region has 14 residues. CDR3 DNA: TGCAGCGTTGCTAAGCGGGAAGGGTTCGATGAGCAGTTCTTC. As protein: CSVAKREGFDEQFF.

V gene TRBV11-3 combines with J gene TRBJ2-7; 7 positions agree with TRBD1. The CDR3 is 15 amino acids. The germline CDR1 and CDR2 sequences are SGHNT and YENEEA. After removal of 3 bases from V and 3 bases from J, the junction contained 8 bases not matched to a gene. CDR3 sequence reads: CASSFGVGQVYEQYF. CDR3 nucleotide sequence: TGTGCCAGCAGCTTCGGGGTCGGACAGGTCTACGAGCAGTACTTC. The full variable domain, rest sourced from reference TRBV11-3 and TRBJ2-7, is EAGVVQSPRYKIIEKKQPVAFWCNPISGHNTLYWYLQNLGQGPELLIRYENEEAVDDSQLPKDRFSAERLKGVDSTLKIQPAELGDSAVYLCASSFGVGQVYEQYFGPGTRLTVT.

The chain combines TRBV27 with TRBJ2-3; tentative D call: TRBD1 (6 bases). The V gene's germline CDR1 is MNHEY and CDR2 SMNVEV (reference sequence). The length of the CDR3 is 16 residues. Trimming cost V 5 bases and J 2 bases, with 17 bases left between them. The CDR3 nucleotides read TGTGCCAGCAGTACTGGGACAACTCGGCCCACAGATACGCAGTATTTT. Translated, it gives CASSTGTTRPTDTQYF.

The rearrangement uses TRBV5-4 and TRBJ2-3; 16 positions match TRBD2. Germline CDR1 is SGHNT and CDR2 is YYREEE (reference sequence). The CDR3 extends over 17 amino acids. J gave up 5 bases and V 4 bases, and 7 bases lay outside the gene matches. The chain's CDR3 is CASSTGTSGRVRDTQYF. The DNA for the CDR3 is TGTGCCAGCAGCACCGGGACTAGCGGGAGGGTGAGAGATACGCAGTATTTT.

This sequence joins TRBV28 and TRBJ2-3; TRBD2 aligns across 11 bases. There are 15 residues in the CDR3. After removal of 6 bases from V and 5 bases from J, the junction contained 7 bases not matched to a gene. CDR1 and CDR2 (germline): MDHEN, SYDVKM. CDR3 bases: TGTGCCAGCAGCCCCCCAGGACTAGCGGGAGATACGCAGTATTTT. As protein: CASSPPGLAGDTQYF.

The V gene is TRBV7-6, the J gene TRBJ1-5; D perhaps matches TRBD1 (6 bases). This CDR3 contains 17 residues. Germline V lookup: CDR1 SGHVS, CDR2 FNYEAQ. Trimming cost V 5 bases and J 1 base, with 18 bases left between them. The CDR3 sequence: CASSQGPYSMSNQPQHF. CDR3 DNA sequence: TGTGCCAGCAGCCAGGGGCCCTATAGCATGAGCAATCAGCCCCAGCATTTT.

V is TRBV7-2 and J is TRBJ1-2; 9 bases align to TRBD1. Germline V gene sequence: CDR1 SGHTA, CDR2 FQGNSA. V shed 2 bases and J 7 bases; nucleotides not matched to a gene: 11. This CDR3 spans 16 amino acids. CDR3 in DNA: TGTGCCAGCAGCTTATGGGAAGGGACAGGGAGGCCTGGCTACACCTTC. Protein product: CASSLWEGTGRPGYTF.

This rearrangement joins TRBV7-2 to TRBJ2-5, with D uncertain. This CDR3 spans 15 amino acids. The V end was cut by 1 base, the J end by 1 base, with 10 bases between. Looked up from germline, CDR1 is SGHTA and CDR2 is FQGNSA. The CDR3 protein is CASSLVPVGQETQYF. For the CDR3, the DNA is TGTGCCAGCAGCTTAGTCCCGGTTGGCCAAGAGACCCAGTACTTC.

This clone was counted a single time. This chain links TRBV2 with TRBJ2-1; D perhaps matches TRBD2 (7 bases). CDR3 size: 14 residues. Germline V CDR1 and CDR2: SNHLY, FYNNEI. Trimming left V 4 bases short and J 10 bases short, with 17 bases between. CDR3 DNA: TGTGCCAGCAGTGGGAAGGGGAGGGGGATAGAGCAGTTCTTC. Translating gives CASSGKGRGIEQFF.

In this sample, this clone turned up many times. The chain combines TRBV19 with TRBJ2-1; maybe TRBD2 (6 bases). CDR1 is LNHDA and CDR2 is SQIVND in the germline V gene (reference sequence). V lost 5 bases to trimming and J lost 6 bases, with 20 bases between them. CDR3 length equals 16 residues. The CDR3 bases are TGTGCCAGTAGTCCCGATTGGGGGGTAGGAGGCAATGAGCAGTTCTTC. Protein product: CASSPDWGVGGNEQFF.

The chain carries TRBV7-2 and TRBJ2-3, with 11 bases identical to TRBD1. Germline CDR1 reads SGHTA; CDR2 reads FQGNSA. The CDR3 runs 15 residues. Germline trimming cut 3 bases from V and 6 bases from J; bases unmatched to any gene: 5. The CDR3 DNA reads TGTGCCAGCAGCTTCGGGACAGGGGGTAGGGATACGCAGTATTTT. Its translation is CASSFGTGGRDTQYF.

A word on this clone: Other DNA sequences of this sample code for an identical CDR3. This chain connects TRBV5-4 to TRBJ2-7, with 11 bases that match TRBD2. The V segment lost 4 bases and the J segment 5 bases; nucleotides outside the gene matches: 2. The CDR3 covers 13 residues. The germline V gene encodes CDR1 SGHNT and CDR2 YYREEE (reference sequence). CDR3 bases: TGTGCCAGCAGCCTAGCGGGAGGTAACGAGCAGTACTTC. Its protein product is CASSLAGGNEQYF.

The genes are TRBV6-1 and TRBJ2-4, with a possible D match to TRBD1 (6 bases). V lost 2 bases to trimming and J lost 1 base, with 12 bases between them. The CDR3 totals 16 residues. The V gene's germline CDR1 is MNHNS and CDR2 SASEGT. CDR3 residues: CASSERAGVAKNIQYF. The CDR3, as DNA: TGTGCCAGCAGTGAAAGGGCAGGGGTCGCCAAAAACATTCAGTACTTC.

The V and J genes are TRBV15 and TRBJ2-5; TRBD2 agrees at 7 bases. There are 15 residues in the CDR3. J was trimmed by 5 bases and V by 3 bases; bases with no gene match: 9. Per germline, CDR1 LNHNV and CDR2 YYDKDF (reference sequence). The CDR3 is CATSRDWGGKETQYF. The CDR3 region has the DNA TGTGCCACCAGCAGGGACTGGGGGGGGAAGGAGACCCAGTACTTC. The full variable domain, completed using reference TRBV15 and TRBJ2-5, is DAMVIQNPRYQVTQFGKPVTLSCSQTLNHNVMYWYQQKSSQAPKLLFHYYDKDFNNEADTPDNFQSRRPNTSFCFLDIRSPGLGDTAMYLCATSRDWGGKETQYFGPGTRLLVL.

The CDR3 bases are TGTGCCAGCAGTCTCACAGGGAAAATCCTGGAGACCCAGTACTTC. Amino acid sequence: CASSLTGKILETQYF. The chain employs TRBV28 and TRBJ2-5; a weak D match, TRBD1 (6 bases). The V gene's germline CDR1 is MDHEN and CDR2 SYDVKM. The CDR3 has 15 residues. The V and J ends lost 5 bases and 5 bases respectively, with 18 bases between them.

The CDR3 protein is CASSSHRAANTGELFF. In DNA form, the CDR3 reads TGTGCCAGCAGTTCCCATCGAGCGGCGAACACCGGGGAGCTGTTTTTT. The V gene is TRBV27, the J gene TRBJ2-2; D might be TRBD2 (5 bases). Trimming pared 4 bases from V and 0 bases from J, leaving 12 bases between. CDR3 length: 16 residues. Germline CDR1 is MNHEY and CDR2 is SMNVEV (reference sequence).

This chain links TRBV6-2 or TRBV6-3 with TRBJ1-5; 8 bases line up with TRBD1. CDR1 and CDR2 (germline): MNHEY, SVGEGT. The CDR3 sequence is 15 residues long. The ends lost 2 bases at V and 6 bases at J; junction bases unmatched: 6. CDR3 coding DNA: TGTGCCAGCAGTTACCGCGGGACAGGACTTCAGCCCCAGCATTTT. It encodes CASSYRGTGLQPQHF.

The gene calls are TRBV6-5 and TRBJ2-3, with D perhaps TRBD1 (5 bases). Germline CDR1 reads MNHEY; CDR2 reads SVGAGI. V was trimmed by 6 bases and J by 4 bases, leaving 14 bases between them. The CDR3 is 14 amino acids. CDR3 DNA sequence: TGTGCCAGCAGCCGACAGACTGGAGCAGATACGCAGTATTTT. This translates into CASSRQTGADTQYF.

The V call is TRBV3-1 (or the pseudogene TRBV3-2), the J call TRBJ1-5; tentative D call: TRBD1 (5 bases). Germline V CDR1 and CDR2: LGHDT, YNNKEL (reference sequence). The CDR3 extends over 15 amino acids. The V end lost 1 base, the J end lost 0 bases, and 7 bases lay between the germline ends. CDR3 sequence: CASSQAGNSNQPQHF. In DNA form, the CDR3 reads TGTGCCAGCAGCCAAGCAGGGAATAGCAATCAGCCCCAGCATTTT.

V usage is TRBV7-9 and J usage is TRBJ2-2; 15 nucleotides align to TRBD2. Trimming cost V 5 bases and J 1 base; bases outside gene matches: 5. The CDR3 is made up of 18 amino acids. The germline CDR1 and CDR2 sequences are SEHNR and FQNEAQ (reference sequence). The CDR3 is CASSEGTSGGWNTGELFF. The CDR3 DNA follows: TGTGCCAGCAGCGAAGGGACTAGCGGGGGGTGGAACACCGGGGAGCTGTTTTTT.

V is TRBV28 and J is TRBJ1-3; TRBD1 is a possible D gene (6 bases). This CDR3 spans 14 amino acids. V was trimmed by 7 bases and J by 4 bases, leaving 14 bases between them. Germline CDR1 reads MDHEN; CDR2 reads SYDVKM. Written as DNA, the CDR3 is TGTGCCAGCACACGGACAGTAAGGGGAAACACCATATATTTT. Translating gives CASTRTVRGNTIYF. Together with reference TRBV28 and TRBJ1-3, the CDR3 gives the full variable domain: DVKVTQSSRYLVKRTGEKVFLECVQDMDHENMFWYRQDPGLGLRLIYFSYDVKMKEKGDIPEGYSVSREKKERFSLILESASTNQTSMYLCASTRTVRGNTIYFGEGSWLTVV.

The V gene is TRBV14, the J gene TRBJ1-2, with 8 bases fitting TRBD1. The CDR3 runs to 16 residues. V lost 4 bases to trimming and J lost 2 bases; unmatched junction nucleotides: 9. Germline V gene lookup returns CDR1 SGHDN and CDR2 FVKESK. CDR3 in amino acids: CASSPKTGVDNYGYTF. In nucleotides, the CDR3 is TGTGCCAGCAGCCCCAAGACAGGGGTCGACAACTATGGCTACACCTTC.

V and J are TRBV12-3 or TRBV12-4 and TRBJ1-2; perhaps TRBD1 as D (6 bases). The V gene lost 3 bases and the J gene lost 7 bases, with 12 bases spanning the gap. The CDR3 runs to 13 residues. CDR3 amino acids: CASSFLQGSGYTF. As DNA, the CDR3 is TGTGCCAGCAGTTTTCTCCAGGGGAGTGGCTACACCTTC.

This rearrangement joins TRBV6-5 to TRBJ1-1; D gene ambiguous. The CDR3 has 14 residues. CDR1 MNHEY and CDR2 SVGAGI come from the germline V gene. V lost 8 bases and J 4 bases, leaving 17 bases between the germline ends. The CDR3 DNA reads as TGTGCCAGCGGTCCGGAGCGTTACTCCACTGAAGCTTTCTTT. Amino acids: CASGPERYSTEAFF.